This entry lists 28 T cell receptor beta chains sequenced from one sample in a study of shared T cell receptors in the human thymus. The repertoire was sequenced with immunoSEQ multiplex PCR; TCRdb's copy has only in-frame clones and lacks some. The sample has over 650,000 clones; 70% to 90% are singletons. This sample was also put to use in a study of human thymus T cells.

Material: thymocytes. Every receptor here comes from a boy under three years old with a congenital heart defect.

The V and J genes are TRBV4-1 and TRBJ1-5; 8 bases fit TRBD1. The germline gives CDR1 MGHRA, CDR2 YSYEKL. Trimming took 2 bases from V and 4 from J; bases not matched to a gene: 4. The CDR3 runs to 15 residues. CDR3 residues: CASSQRTGGNQPQHF. In DNA, the CDR3 is TGCGCCAGCAGCCAAAGAACAGGGGGGAATCAGCCCCAGCATTTT.

This chain links TRBV6-6 with TRBJ1-1; 8 nucleotides line up with TRBD1. There are 12 residues in the CDR3. In germline, CDR1 is MNHNY, CDR2 SVGAGI (reference sequence). V lost 6 bases, J lost 5 bases, and 2 bases stayed unmatched. The CDR3 nucleotides read TGTGCCAGCAGGACAGGGGATACTGAAGCTTTCTTT. Encoded protein: CASRTGDTEAFF.

The chain couples TRBV5-8 to TRBJ2-3, with D maybe TRBD2 (5 bases). This CDR3 region has 15 residues. Germline V gene data show CDR1 as SGHTS and CDR2 as YDEGEE. V was trimmed by 5 bases and J by 2 bases, leaving 15 bases between them. The CDR3: CASSNRATITDTQYF. The CDR3 region has the DNA TGTGCCAGCAGTAATCGGGCGACTATCACAGATACGCAGTATTTT. Supplemented by reference TRBV5-8 and TRBJ2-3, the full variable domain reads EAGVTQSPTHLIKTRGQQATLRCSPISGHTSVYWYQQALGLGLQFLLWYDEGEERNRGNFPPRFSGRQFPNYSSELNVNALELEDSALYLCASSNRATITDTQYFGPGTRLTVL.

This chain links TRBV7-2 with TRBJ2-7, with D hard to call. The germline gives CDR1 SGHTA, CDR2 FQGNSA. Trimming took off 4 bases at V and 2 bases at J, with 9 bases between the two ends. There are 13 residues in the CDR3. The CDR3 loop is CASSSGSTYEQYF. CDR3 bases: TGTGCCAGCAGCTCCGGGTCCACCTACGAGCAGTACTTC. The complete variable domain, with remaining parts taken from reference TRBV7-2 and TRBJ2-7, reads GAGVSQSPSNKVTEKGKDVELRCDPISGHTALYWYRQSLGQGLEFLIYFQGNSAPDKSGLPSDRFSAERTGGSVSTLTIQRTQQEDSAVYLCASSSGSTYEQYFGPGTRLTVT.

The chain joins TRBV27 to TRBJ2-5; 12 bases fit TRBD2. Trimming removed 0 bases from V and 2 bases from J; junction bases left unmatched: 13. The V gene's germline CDR1 is MNHEY and CDR2 SMNVEV (reference sequence). This CDR3 has 20 residues. DNA for the CDR3: TGTGCCAGCAGTTTATCCCCTAGGGCTAGCGGGAGGGCCGGGCAAGAGACCCAGTACTTC. It specifies CASSLSPRASGRAGQETQYF.

The J gene is TRBJ1-1, the V gene TRBV27, with TRBD1 matching over 7 bases. The CDR3 has 15 residues. Trimming at V came to 2 bases and at J to 4 bases, leaving 7 bases not matched to a gene. Per germline, CDR1 MNHEY and CDR2 SMNVEV (reference sequence). The CDR3 nucleotides are TGTGCCAGCAGTTTAGACCCAGGGGGAGGCACTGAAGCTTTCTTT. Translating it yields CASSLDPGGGTEAFF.

This clone was seen just once. CDR3 protein: CASSQDRESGQGETQYF. In DNA form, the CDR3 reads TGCGCCAGCAGCCAAGATCGTGAATCGGGACAGGGGGAGACCCAGTACTTC. This chain joins TRBV4-1 and TRBJ2-5; 10 bases agree with TRBD1. Germline CDR1 and CDR2: MGHRA and YSYEKL. The J segment lost 5 bases and the V segment lost 0 bases, leaving 9 bases of the junction unmatched. The CDR3 totals 17 residues.

This clone was seen a single time. The rearrangement joins TRBV6-4 to TRBJ1-2; 9 nucleotides line up with TRBD1. The germline V gene encodes CDR1 MRHNA and CDR2 SNTAGT. With V trimmed by 7 bases and J by 12 bases, 15 bases remained unmatched. The CDR3 has 14 residues. The CDR3 loop reads CASNTQGALVEDTF. Here the CDR3 DNA reads TGTGCCAGCAACACACAGGGGGCGCTGGTAGAGGACACCTTC.

The chain uses TRBV27 and TRBJ2-3, with 8 bases identical to TRBD1. CDR3 length: 16 residues. The trim removed 5 bases at V and 4 bases at J, leaving 11 bases unmatched. In germline, CDR1 is MNHEY, CDR2 SMNVEV (reference sequence). The CDR3 DNA sequence: TGTGCCAGCAGTCGATCTTGGACAGGGTACCCAGATACGCAGTATTTT. Its protein is CASSRSWTGYPDTQYF.

Remarks on this clone: Different DNA sequences within this sample yield the same CDR3. V is TRBV28 and J is TRBJ2-7; 7 bases fit TRBD1. The V and J ends lost 6 bases and 0 bases, in that order; junction bases with no gene match: 5. CDR3 length equals 14 residues. Germline CDR1 is MDHEN and CDR2 is SYDVKM. DNA for the CDR3: TGTGCCAGCAGACAGAGGGGGCCCTCCTACGAGCAGTACTTC. As protein: CASRQRGPSYEQYF.

The V call is TRBV9, the J call TRBJ2-1, with 10 bases matching TRBD1. Per the germline V gene, CDR1 is SGDLS and CDR2 is YYNGEE. Losses at the gene ends were 7 bases for V and 7 bases for J; bases not matched to a gene: 8. The CDR3 extends over 14 amino acids. The CDR3 sequence is CASQGGQGVNEQFF. CDR3 DNA sequence: TGTGCCAGCCAGGGAGGACAGGGGGTAAATGAGCAGTTCTTC.

This chain connects TRBV19 to TRBJ2-2; perhaps TRBD2 as D (5 bases). Trimming stripped 1 base from V and 2 bases from J, with 11 bases between. Germline V gene data show CDR1 as LNHDA and CDR2 as SQIVND (reference sequence). CDR3 length: 16 amino acids. The CDR3 spells CASSIGLRGNTGELFF. CDR3 in DNA: TGTGCCAGTAGTATAGGCCTCCGGGGTAACACCGGGGAGCTGTTTTTT. The full variable domain, completed using reference TRBV19 and TRBJ2-2, is DGGITQSPKYLFRKEGQNVTLSCEQNLNHDAMYWYRQDPGQGLRLIYYSQIVNDFQKGDIAEGYSVSREKKESFPLTVTSAQKNPTAFYLCASSIGLRGNTGELFFGEGSRLTVL.

This chain joins TRBV5-4 and TRBJ1-2; maybe TRBD1 (5 bases). Germline CDR1 reads SGHNT; CDR2 reads YYREEE (reference sequence). Trimming cost V 3 bases and J 2 bases, with 17 bases left between them. The length of the CDR3 is 16 residues. CDR3 in DNA: TGTGCCAGCAGCTCCCCGGGAGGGGAGGAAAACTATGGCTACACCTTC. Residues: CASSSPGGEENYGYTF.

The chain couples TRBV7-8 to TRBJ1-5; the match to TRBD1 covers 7 bases. CDR1 and CDR2 from the germline V gene are SGHVS and FQNEAQ. Losses at the gene ends were 4 bases for V and 0 bases for J; bases not matched to a gene: 12. This CDR3 has 18 amino acids. CDR3 region: CASSYSPQGLYSNQPQHF. The CDR3 bases are TGTGCCAGCAGCTACTCCCCACAGGGGCTGTATAGCAATCAGCCCCAGCATTTT.

The rearrangement joins TRBV29-1 to TRBJ2-7, with 9 bases fitting TRBD1. The ends lost 3 bases at V and 4 bases at J; junction bases unmatched: 13. Germline lookup yields CDR1 SQVTM and CDR2 ANQGSEA. The CDR3 is 16 amino acids. The CDR3 bases are TGCAGCGTTGAGTTGGTCCCGACAGGGGGTATATACGAGCAGTACTTC. Translating it yields CSVELVPTGGIYEQYF.

This clone was found a few times. The J gene is TRBJ1-5, the V gene TRBV5-6; 10 nucleotides align to TRBD1. The length of the CDR3 is 14 residues. CDR1 is SGHDT, CDR2 YYEEEE, per germline. V shed 5 bases, J shed 7 bases, and the junction held 6 bases outside the gene matches. Here the CDR3 DNA reads TGTGCCAGCAGTCTGACAGGGGGCGGACAGCCCCAGCATTTT. The encoded protein is CASSLTGGGQPQHF.

This clone was detected once. The same CDR3 also results from other DNA sequences found in this sample. The chain links TRBV7-9 to TRBJ2-7; tentatively, D is TRBD2 (5 bases). With 5 bases removed from V and 2 bases from J, the gap between germline ends came to 10 bases. The CDR3 totals 13 residues. CDR1 is SEHNR, CDR2 FQNEAQ, per germline (reference sequence). DNA for the CDR3: TGTGCCAGCAGCCCCAACGGGGCCTACGAGCAGTACTTC. This sequence encodes CASSPNGAYEQYF.

The chain recombines TRBV5-1 with TRBJ2-1; D is possibly TRBD2 (7 bases). Germline V gene sequence: CDR1 SGHRS, CDR2 YFSETQ. The V end was cut by 4 bases, the J end by 6 bases, with 20 bases between. The length of the CDR3 is 16 residues. The CDR3 DNA reads as TGCGCCAGCAGCCCTACTTTGGAGGGGGGGATCAATGAGCAGTTCTTC. Translation gives CASSPTLEGGINEQFF.

The chain uses TRBV11-2 and TRBJ2-7, with 8 positions matching TRBD2. CDR1 is SGHAT and CDR2 is FQNNGV in the germline V gene. The junction had 1 base not matched to a gene; V was cut back by 0 bases and J by 6 bases. This CDR3 spans 13 amino acids. The CDR3 here is CASSLDSGAEQYF. In DNA, the CDR3 is TGTGCCAGCAGCTTAGATAGCGGGGCCGAGCAGTACTTC.

V and J are TRBV6-4 and TRBJ2-1; TRBD2 agrees at 13 bases. The CDR3 is 15 amino acids. Trimming at V came to 6 bases and at J to 8 bases, leaving 7 bases not matched to a gene. Germline assignment: CDR1 MRHNA and CDR2 SNTAGT. The CDR3 spells CASSDTSGGADEQFF. CDR3 coding DNA: TGTGCCAGCAGCGATACTAGCGGGGGGGCAGATGAGCAGTTCTTC.

This clone was seen a handful of times. The chain employs TRBV28 and TRBJ2-3; the D is unclear. The CDR3 contains 14 residues. The germline gives CDR1 MDHEN, CDR2 SYDVKM. V dropped 3 bases and J dropped 4 bases, with 11 bases sitting between them. This CDR3 reads CASSFAHGADTQYF. CDR3 bases: TGTGCCAGCAGTTTTGCCCATGGAGCAGATACGCAGTATTTT.

The chain uses TRBV15 and TRBJ2-3; the D gene is possibly TRBD1 (6 bases). The CDR3 sequence is 17 residues long. CDR1 is LNHNV, CDR2 YYDKDF, per germline (reference sequence). The V end was cut by 4 bases, the J end by 3 bases, with 20 bases between. DNA of the CDR3: TGTGCCACCAGCACCCACTTACCCCGGGACAAAACAGATACGCAGTATTTT. It specifies CATSTHLPRDKTDTQYF. Full variable domain (missing parts from reference TRBV15 and TRBJ2-3): DAMVIQNPRYQVTQFGKPVTLSCSQTLNHNVMYWYQQKSSQAPKLLFHYYDKDFNNEADTPDNFQSRRPNTSFCFLDIRSPGLGDTAMYLCATSTHLPRDKTDTQYFGPGTRLTVL.

The CDR3 bases are TGCGCCAGCAGCTTGGTTGGTTTTCCACAGGGCCTACAGGTCGGGGAGCTGTTTTTT. It specifies CASSLVGFPQGLQVGELFF. The chain links TRBV5-1 to TRBJ2-2; possible D gene TRBD1, 6 bases. This CDR3 comprises 19 residues. Trimming left V 0 bases short and J 7 bases short, with 25 bases between. Germline CDR1 SGHRS, CDR2 YFSETQ.

The rearrangement links TRBV10-3 to TRBJ2-4, with 8 positions matching TRBD1. Losses at the gene ends were 4 bases for V and 0 bases for J; bases not matched to a gene: 11. There are 18 residues in the CDR3. Germline CDR1 and CDR2: ENHRY and SYGVKD. This CDR3 reads CAISGDRSPVIAKNIQYF. CDR3 nucleotides: TGTGCCATCAGTGGGGACAGGTCCCCAGTAATAGCCAAAAACATTCAGTACTTC.

This clone was found once. The chain uses TRBV4-3 and TRBJ2-3, with 8 bases aligning to TRBD2. V gave up 0 bases and J gave up 3 bases; unmatched junction bases: 20. Germline lookup yields CDR1 LGHNA and CDR2 YSLEER. The CDR3 extends over 21 amino acids. The CDR3 loop reads CASSQDWGSIRGGAGTDTQYF. The DNA for the CDR3 is TGCGCCAGCAGCCAAGACTGGGGGTCGATTCGGGGGGGTGCCGGAACAGATACGCAGTATTTT.

Only a few counts were recorded for this clone. The J gene is TRBJ2-7, the V gene TRBV7-9; TRBD1 aligns across 7 bases. CDR3 length: 18 residues. Germline V gene data show CDR1 as SEHNR and CDR2 as FQNEAQ (reference sequence). The trim removed 3 bases at V and 5 bases at J, leaving 19 bases unmatched. The CDR3 sequence is CASSFSRWEQTGWHEQYF. DNA of the CDR3: TGTGCCAGCAGCTTTTCCCGTTGGGAGCAGACAGGGTGGCACGAGCAGTACTTC.

The chain is built from TRBV6-1 and TRBJ1-5, with 7 bases matching TRBD1. The germline gives CDR1 MNHNS, CDR2 SASEGT. The CDR3 spans 14 residues. Trimming at V came to 4 bases and at J to 6 bases, leaving 6 bases not matched to a gene. The DNA of the CDR3 is TGTGCCAGCAGTGGGACAGGAGTGGGTCAGCCCCAGCATTTT. This translates into CASSGTGVGQPQHF.

This clone was detected once. The chain has TRBV14 and TRBJ1-5; D is undetermined. Per germline, CDR1 SGHDN and CDR2 FVKESK. The CDR3 spans 17 residues. The V gene lost 0 bases and the J gene lost 0 bases, with 12 bases spanning the gap. This CDR3 is CASSQDLDTHSNQPQHF. CDR3 coding DNA: TGTGCCAGCAGCCAAGACCTCGACACGCATAGCAATCAGCCCCAGCATTTT.